This T cell receptor beta chain was identified during a study of cytomegalovirus exposure and HLA in healthy donors. PCR was performed using 60 Vbeta and 13 Jbeta primers. The table came from immunoSEQ multiplex PCR; TCRdb's copy has only in-frame clones and leaves some out. The sample carries 150,000 to 200,000 clones, 80% to 85% recorded once. The germline gives CDR1 MNHNS, CDR2 SASEGT. V shed 2 bases and J shed 3 bases, with 17 bases lying between them. The CDR3 totals 17 residues. Input material: PBMCs. The receptor comes from a woman younger than 45 in good health and CMV-seronegative. V is TRBV6-1 and J is TRBJ2-1, with TRBD1 as a possible D gene (5 bases). The CDR3 here is CASSEFMLTEIYNEQFF. In DNA form, the CDR3 reads TGTGCCAGCAGTGAATTCATGTTGACAGAAATCTACAATGAGCAGTTCTTC.